The present entry profiles one T cell receptor beta chain with its context. This clonotype has a count of ten or more. The antigen it recognizes is unknown. Per-nucleotide qualities are absent, and no much larger clonotype sits a single base away. The sample belongs to a study of regulatory T cells in long-lasting Graves disease (dated by TCRdb to the early 2020s). At the level of the whole study: Persistent Graves' disease was defined as persistently positive TSH receptor autoantibodies together with antithyroid drug treatment for over 5 years. Persistent Graves' disease patients were compared with newly diagnosed Graves' disease patients by peripheral blood TCR sequencing and RNA sequencing. A total of about 33 samples underwent TCR sequencing, from roughly 13 patients with persistent Graves' disease and approximately 20 patients with newly diagnosed Graves' disease. In the clinical cohort, patients with persistent Graves' disease had used antithyroid drugs for an average of roughly 10 years. The study was registered as a clinical trial and conducted in China.

Reading the label with the study, this specimen's time point is: persistent/refractory GD, antithyroid drugs over 5 years with positive TRAb. For both TCR sequencing and RNA sequencing, RNA was extracted from PBMCs in TRIzol. The diagnosis of Graves' disease followed American Thyroid Association guidelines. Recruitment of patients was carried out at an endocrinology department in Xi'an, China. Each patient gave roughly 8.4 milliliters of peripheral blood, collected in an EDTA anticoagulant tube. Ficoll Paque Plus density gradient separation was used to isolate PBMCs, and no additional T cell sorting was done. An Agilent 2100 Bioanalyzer and agarose gel were used to assess RNA quality, and a NanoDrop 2000 was used to measure RNA concentration. The germline V gene sets CDR1 to MNHEY and CDR2 to SVGEGT. The CDR3, cysteine through phenylalanine, is 17 amino acids long. The retained sequence is limited to the CDR3, 51 bases, with the frame set at the first base. The junction carries 23 bases between V and J, which are trimmed by 5 bases and 4 bases respectively.

Summary of the overall study and its limitations: TRBV28, TRBJ1-2 and TRBJ2-5 were preferentially used in persistent disease, while TRBV20-1 and TRBJ2-1 were favored in newly diagnosed disease. The authors acknowledged the small sample size as a limitation that may reduce accuracy. Only the TCR beta chain was sequenced and analyzed. More public clonotypes were shared among persistent patients (roughly 2,700) than among newly diagnosed patients (966). Because the primary lesion, thyroid tissue, could not be accessed, the study looked at peripheral blood alone. Compared with newly diagnosed patients, persistent Graves' disease patients had lower TCR Shannon entropy and fewer highly expanded clones, which suggests clonal expansion.

Libraries were made using multiplex PCR. Sequencing was performed on an Illumina HiSeq 4000. To build TCR beta libraries, CDR3 regions were amplified by Arm-PCR using iRepertoire HTBI primers. Before sequencing, the PCR products underwent gel purification. The study's own analysis went as follows. A total of fewer than 65 TRBV and some 15 TRBJ segments were identified across samples and were used for gene usage analysis of CDR3 amino acid clonotypes. COPE and FqMerger were used to merge the filtered high-quality paired reads into contigs. BLAST was used to align contigs to the IMGT TRBV, TRBD and TRBJ reference genes, and CDR3 was defined following IMGT. Clonotypes above 0.1% frequency were classified as highly expanded clones. Shannon entropy was used to measure repertoire diversity, and the Gini coefficient was used to measure V-J evenness. A clonotype was considered public if more than one individual shared it. TCRdb cleaned the public reads at Q25 with fastp, built clones with MiXCR and kept in-frame beta chains. Entries are consolidated by CDR3 protein sequence, retaining the most common genes and DNA. The V and J calls were determined by TCRdb, not by the authors. The sample includes around 460,000 distinct CDR3 sequences, with less than 25% observed a single time. Around 14% of the sample is taken by the ten largest.

The receptor chain draws on TRBV6-2 or TRBV6-3 and TRBJ1-2; TRBD1 could be the D gene, as 6 bases match. This receptor was obtained from a female donor with Graves disease. The input for sequencing was peripheral blood mononuclear cells (PBMCs), taken when the disease was refractory, from a patient treated with antithyroid drugs. Read as DNA, the sequence is TGTGCCAGCAGTCAGTTACAGGGCGAGGAGCCGGGCTATGGCTACACCTTC. This gives the protein CASSQLQGEEPGYGYTF.